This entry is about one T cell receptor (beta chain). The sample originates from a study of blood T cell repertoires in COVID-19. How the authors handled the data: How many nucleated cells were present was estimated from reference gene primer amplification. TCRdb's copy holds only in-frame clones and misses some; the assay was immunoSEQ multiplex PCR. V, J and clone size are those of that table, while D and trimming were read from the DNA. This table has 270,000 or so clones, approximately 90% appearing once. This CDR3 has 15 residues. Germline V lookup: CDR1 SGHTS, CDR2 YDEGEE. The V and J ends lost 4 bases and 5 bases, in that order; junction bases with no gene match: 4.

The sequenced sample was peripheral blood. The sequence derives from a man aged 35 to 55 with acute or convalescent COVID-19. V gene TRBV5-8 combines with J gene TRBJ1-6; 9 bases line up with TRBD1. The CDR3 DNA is TGTGCCAGCAGCCCCGGGACAGGGAATAATTCACCCCTCCACTTT. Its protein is CASSPGTGNNSPLHF. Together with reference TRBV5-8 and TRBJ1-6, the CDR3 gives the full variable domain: EAGVTQSPTHLIKTRGQQATLRCSPISGHTSVYWYQQALGLGLQFLLWYDEGEERNRGNFPPRFSGRQFPNYSSELNVNALELEDSALYLCASSPGTGNNSPLHFGNGTRLTVT.